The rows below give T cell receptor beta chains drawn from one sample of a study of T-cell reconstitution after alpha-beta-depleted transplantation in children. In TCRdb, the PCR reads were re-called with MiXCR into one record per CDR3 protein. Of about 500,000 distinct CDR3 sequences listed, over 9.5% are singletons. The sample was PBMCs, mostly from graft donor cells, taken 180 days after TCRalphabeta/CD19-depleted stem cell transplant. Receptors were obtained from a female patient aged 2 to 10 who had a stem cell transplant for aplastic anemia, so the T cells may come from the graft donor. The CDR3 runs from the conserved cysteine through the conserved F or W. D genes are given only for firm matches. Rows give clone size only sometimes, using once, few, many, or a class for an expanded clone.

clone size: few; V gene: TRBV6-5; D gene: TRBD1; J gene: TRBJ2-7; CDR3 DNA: TGTGCCAGCAGTCACAGACAGGGGGCCCACGAGCAGTACTTC; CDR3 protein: CASSHRQGAHEQYF
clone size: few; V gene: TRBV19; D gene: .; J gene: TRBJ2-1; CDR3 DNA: TGTGCCAGTAGCCTGAAGGGACCCTCAAGCTCCTACAATGAGCAGTTCTTC; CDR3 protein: CASSLKGPSSSYNEQFF
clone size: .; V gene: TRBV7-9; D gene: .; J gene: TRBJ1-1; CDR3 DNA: TGTGCCAGCAGCGTGGGGCGGGGTTACACTGAAGCTTTCTTT; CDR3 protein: CASSVGRGYTEAFF
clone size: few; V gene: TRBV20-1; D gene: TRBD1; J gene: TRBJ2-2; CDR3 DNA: TGCAGTGCGATACGGTCAGGGGGCAAAGAGCCCGGGGAGCTGTTTTTT; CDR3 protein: CSAIRSGGKEPGELFF
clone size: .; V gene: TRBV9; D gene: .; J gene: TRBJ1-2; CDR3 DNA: TGTGCCAGCAGCGTAGCCCCAACAGGGATTTATGGCTACACCTTC; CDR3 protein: CASSVAPTGIYGYTF
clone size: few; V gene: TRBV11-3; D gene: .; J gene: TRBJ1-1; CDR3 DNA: TGTGCCAGCAGATCCCGGGACAAAGCTTTCTTT; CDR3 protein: CASRSRDKAFF
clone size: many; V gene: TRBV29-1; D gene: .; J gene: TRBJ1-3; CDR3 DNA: TGCAGCGCCGGGGCCCACGCCGGAAACACCATATATTTT; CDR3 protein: CSAGAHAGNTIYF
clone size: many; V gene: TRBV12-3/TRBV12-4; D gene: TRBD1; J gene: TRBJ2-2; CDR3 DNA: TGTGCCAGCAGTTTAGACAGGGGGCGACTCACCGGGGAGCTGTTTTTT; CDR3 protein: CASSLDRGRLTGELFF
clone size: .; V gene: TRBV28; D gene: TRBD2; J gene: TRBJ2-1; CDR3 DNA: TGTGCCAGCACTTTACTGGCGGGAGGGGGCAATGAGCAGTTCTTC; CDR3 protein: CASTLLAGGGNEQFF
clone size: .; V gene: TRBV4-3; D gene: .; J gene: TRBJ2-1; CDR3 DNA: TGCGCCAGCAGCCCTCGGGGGTTTTCCTACAATGAGCAGTTCTTC; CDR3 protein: CASSPRGFSYNEQFF
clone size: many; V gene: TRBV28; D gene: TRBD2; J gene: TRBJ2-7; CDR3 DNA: TGTGCCAGCAGTGGGGGACTAGCGGTTCCCTACGAGCAGTACTTC; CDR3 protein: CASSGGLAVPYEQYF
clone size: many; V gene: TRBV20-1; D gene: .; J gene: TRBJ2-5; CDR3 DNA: TGCAGTGCTAGAGACGACTTAGGTTGGACCCAGTACTTC; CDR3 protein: CSARDDLGWTQYF
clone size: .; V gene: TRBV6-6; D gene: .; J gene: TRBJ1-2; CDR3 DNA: TGTGCCAGCAGAAAGCGGGGCCTGGGGTACTATGGCTACACCTTC; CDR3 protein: CASRKRGLGYYGYTF
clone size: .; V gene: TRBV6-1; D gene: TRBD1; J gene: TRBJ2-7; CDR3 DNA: TGTGCCAGCAGTCCAACAGGGGATCGTTGGGACGAGCAGTACTTC; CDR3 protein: CASSPTGDRWDEQYF
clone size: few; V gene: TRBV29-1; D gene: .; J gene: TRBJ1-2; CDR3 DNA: TGCAGCGCTCGACGGGTCTGGGGGAAGGGAAATAACTATGGCTACACCTTC; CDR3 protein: CSARRVWGKGNNYGYTF
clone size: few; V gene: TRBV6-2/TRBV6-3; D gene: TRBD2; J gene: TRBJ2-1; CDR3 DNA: TGTGCCAGCAGTTACCCTCAGCGGGAGCTTGGGAATGAGCAGTTCTTC; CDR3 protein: CASSYPQRELGNEQFF
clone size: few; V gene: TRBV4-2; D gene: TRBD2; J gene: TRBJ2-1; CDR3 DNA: TGTGCCAGCAGCCAGGCCGCCCTGACTAGCGGACCGGACAATGAGCAGTTCTTC; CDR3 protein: CASSQAALTSGPDNEQFF
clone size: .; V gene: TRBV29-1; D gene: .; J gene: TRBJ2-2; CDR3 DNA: TGCAGCGTTGATGGGGGTACAGACACCGGGGAGCTGTTTTTT; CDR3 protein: CSVDGGTDTGELFF
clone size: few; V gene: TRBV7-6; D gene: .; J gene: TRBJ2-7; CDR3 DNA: TGTGCCAGCAGCTTAACGGTGACTACCTACGAGCAGTACTTC; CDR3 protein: CASSLTVTTYEQYF
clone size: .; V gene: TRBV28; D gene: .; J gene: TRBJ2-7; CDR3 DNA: TGTGCCAGCAGTCCCCCTGAGGGCTTCATCTCCGAGCAGTACTTC; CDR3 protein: CASSPPEGFISEQYF
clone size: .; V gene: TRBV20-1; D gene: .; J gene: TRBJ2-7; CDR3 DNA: TGCAGTGCTCCGAGAGCGGAGCAGGTTCGGTACGAGCAGTACTTC; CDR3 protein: CSAPRAEQVRYEQYF
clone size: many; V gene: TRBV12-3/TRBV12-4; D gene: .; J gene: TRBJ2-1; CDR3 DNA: TGTGCCAGCAGTTTAGCGTCTAGTCGGTATGAGCAGTTCTTC; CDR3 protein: CASSLASSRYEQFF
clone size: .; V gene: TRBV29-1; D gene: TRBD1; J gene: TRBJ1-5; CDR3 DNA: TGCAGCGTCCGACAGGGTTACAATCAGCCCCAGCATTTT; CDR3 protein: CSVRQGYNQPQHF
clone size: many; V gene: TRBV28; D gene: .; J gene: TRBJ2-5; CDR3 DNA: TGTGCCAGCAGTCCACAGGGGACTGGGCAAGAGACCCAGTACTTC; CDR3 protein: CASSPQGTGQETQYF
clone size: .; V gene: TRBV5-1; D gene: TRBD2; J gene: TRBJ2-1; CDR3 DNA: TGCGCCAGCAGCTTGGGCCAACTAGCGGGAGGTCATGAGCAGTTCTTC; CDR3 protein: CASSLGQLAGGHEQFF
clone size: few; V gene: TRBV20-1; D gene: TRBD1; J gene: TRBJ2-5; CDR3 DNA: TGCAGTGCTAGACCCGGGACAGGTTCCGGCCAAGAGACCCAGTACTTC; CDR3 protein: CSARPGTGSGQETQYF
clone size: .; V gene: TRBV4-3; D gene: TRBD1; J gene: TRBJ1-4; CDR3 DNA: TGCGCCAGCAGCCAAGATCTCAGGGGGAAAGAAAAACTGTTTTTT; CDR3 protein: CASSQDLRGKEKLFF
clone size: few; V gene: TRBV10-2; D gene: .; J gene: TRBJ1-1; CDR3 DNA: TGCGCCAGCAGTGAGCAGGGGAAGAACACTGAAGCTTTCTTT; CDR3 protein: CASSEQGKNTEAFF
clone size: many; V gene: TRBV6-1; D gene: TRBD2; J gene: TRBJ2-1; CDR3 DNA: TGTGCCAGCACCTCCGGACTAGCGATCGATGAGCAGTTCTTC; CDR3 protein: CASTSGLAIDEQFF